Listed here are 9 T cell receptor beta chains from one sample, sequenced in a study of blood T cell repertoires in COVID-19. Produced via immunoSEQ multiplex PCR; TCRdb's table is partial and in-frame only. The sample includes roughly 290,000 clones, approximately 90% of them seen just once. Sequencing used PBMCs or T cells enriched from blood (not recorded which). The receptors were sampled from a woman in her thirties or forties who had recovered from COVID-19.

The chain is built from TRBV27 and TRBJ1-1; a possible D gene is TRBD1 (5 bases). CDR3 length equals 16 residues. The V and J ends lost 0 bases and 3 bases respectively, with 14 bases between them. The germline CDR1 and CDR2 sequences are MNHEY and SMNVEV (reference sequence). The CDR3: CASSLSPFRQYTEAFF. The CDR3, as DNA: TGTGCCAGCAGTTTATCGCCCTTTAGACAGTACACTGAAGCTTTCTTT.

The J gene is TRBJ2-5, the V gene TRBV2; TRBD1 matches 8 bases. The V segment lost 6 bases and the J segment 2 bases; nucleotides outside the gene matches: 2. The CDR3 is 13 amino acids. Germline V gene sequence: CDR1 SNHLY, CDR2 FYNNEI. The CDR3 DNA reads TGTGCCAGCAGACAGGGGGAACAAGAGACCCAGTACTTC. Its translation: CASRQGEQETQYF.

V is TRBV7-2 and J is TRBJ2-7; 9 nucleotides line up with TRBD2. Trimming took 2 bases from V and 5 from J; bases not matched to a gene: 7. The length of the CDR3 is 15 residues. Germline V gives CDR1 SGHTA, CDR2 FQGNSA. This chain's CDR3 is CASSLSGSGGHEQYF. The CDR3 nucleotides are TGTGCCAGCAGCTTAAGCGGTAGCGGGGGCCACGAGCAGTACTTC.

The CDR3 DNA reads TGTGCCAGCAGCCGATCAGGGGGCAATCAGCCCCAGCATTTT. It yields the protein CASSRSGGNQPQHF. This chain joins TRBV11-2 and TRBJ1-5; D is perhaps TRBD1 (6 bases). Between the trimmed V and J ends, which lost 5 bases and 2 bases, there was a span of 10 bases. CDR3 size: 14 residues. Germline assignment: CDR1 SGHAT and CDR2 FQNNGV.

The chain recombines TRBV24-1 with TRBJ2-3, with D hard to call. The length of the CDR3 is 12 residues. Between the trimmed V and J ends, which lost 9 bases and 6 bases, there was a span of 12 bases. Germline lookup yields CDR1 KGHDR and CDR2 SFDVKD. CDR3 DNA sequence: TGTGCCACCGGAGTCAGTGGGGATACGCAGTATTTT. Translating it yields CATGVSGDTQYF.

The chain joins TRBV30 to TRBJ2-3; no firm D call. Trimming removed 4 bases from V and 1 base from J, with 9 bases in between. The CDR3 runs to 13 residues. CDR1 and CDR2 (germline): GTSNPN, SVGIG (reference sequence). DNA for the CDR3: TGTGCCTGGACAGACTTGGGCACAGATACGCAGTATTTT. This sequence encodes CAWTDLGTDTQYF. Complete variable domain (other parts from reference TRBV30 and TRBJ2-3): SQTIHQWPATLVQPVGSPLSLECTVEGTSNPNLYWYRQAAGRGLQLLFYSVGIGQISSEVPQNLSASRPQDRQFILSSKKLLLSDSGFYLCAWTDLGTDTQYFGPGTRLTVL.

The V and J genes are TRBV6-5 and TRBJ1-6; D is undetermined. This CDR3 contains 14 residues. Deletions cut 2 bases from V and 5 bases from J, with 7 bases between. Germline V gene sequence: CDR1 MNHEY, CDR2 SVGAGI. The CDR3 region has the DNA TGTGCCAGCAGTTACGGGCAGAATAATTCACCCCTCCACTTT. Its protein product is CASSYGQNNSPLHF.

This chain links TRBV6-5 with TRBJ2-3; D possibly corresponds to TRBD1 (5 bases). Germline values: CDR1 MNHEY, CDR2 SVGAGI. Trimming shortened V by 6 bases and J by 4 bases, and 17 bases separated the two germline ends. The CDR3 runs 15 residues. The CDR3 coding sequence is TGTGCCAGCAGCGCTACGGCGTGGGGCGCAGATACGCAGTATTTT. Protein sequence: CASSATAWGADTQYF.

The chain combines TRBV6-5 with TRBJ2-5, with 7 bases fitting TRBD2. Trimming removed 5 bases from V and 2 bases from J; junction bases left unmatched: 5. Germline CDR1 is MNHEY and CDR2 is SVGAGI. The CDR3 is made up of 14 amino acids. CDR3 residues: CASSPQAGQETQYF. The CDR3 DNA follows: TGTGCCAGCAGTCCCCAAGCGGGGCAAGAGACCCAGTACTTC.